The text below deals with one T cell receptor beta chain. This clonotype was counted ten times or more. Its recognized antigen is unknown. Per-base qualities were not stored, and no clone one base away is much larger. The sample is drawn from a study of T cells in Graves' hyperthyroidism and ophthalmopathy (dated by TCRdb to 2018 to 2020). Background on the whole study: Peripheral blood was sampled at the time of initial diagnosis, prior to any treatment. TCR V-J signatures able to tell the groups apart were searched for in a discovery cohort of 100 patients, of whom more than 40 had Graves' ophthalmopathy and 57 had stable Graves' hyperthyroidism. Prospective prediction of ophthalmopathy was tested in an independent validation cohort of about 19 hyperthyroidism patients and 17 patients who later progressed to ophthalmopathy. The roughly 100 discovery patients were randomly divided into training and test sets at a 7:3 ratio. Thyroid tissue and blood T-cell repertoires from roughly six Graves' hyperthyroidism patients were also compared in the study. After sampling, hyperthyroidism patients received methimazole starting at 30 mg daily, and ophthalmopathy patients received high-dose intravenous methylprednisolone. The paper describes TCR Vbeta CDR3 sequencing of about 140 peripheral blood samples, made up of roughly 45 ophthalmopathy patients, around 78 hyperthyroidism patients and roughly 17 progressor patients.

Hyperthyroidism patients were newly diagnosed, had a disease duration of under 2 months, and were aged 18 to 65 years. Any patient with an uncontrolled infection, another autoimmune disease, pregnancy or lactation was excluded. Diagnoses were based on clinical symptoms, serum thyroxine and TRAb, thyroid ultrasound and orbital computed tomography. For progressor patients, blood was drawn at the first diagnosis of hyperthyroidism, before any ophthalmopathy symptoms had appeared. PBMCs were isolated from around 10 ml of fresh peripheral blood by Ficoll-Paque density gradient centrifugation. Progressor patients were initially diagnosed with Graves' hyperthyroidism and developed ophthalmopathy during follow-up. Total RNA was extracted with Trizol reagent, and quality was checked on an Agilent 2100 Bioanalyzer. Reading the germline V gene gives CDR1 SQVTM and CDR2 ANQGSEA. The CDR3 runs 13 amino acids, cysteine and phenylalanine included. Only the CDR3 DNA stays, 39 bases, in frame from base 1. Trimming removed 6 bases from V and 6 bases from J, leaving 18 bases between the germline ends.

The TCR beta CDR3 regions were amplified from the RNA transcripts. For the first round of RT-PCR on the TCR CDR3, the HTBI primer set was used together with the Qiagen OneStep RT-PCR kit. A second multiplex PCR round built the libraries, followed by size selection and purification. Sequencing of the libraries was done on an Illumina HiSeq2000 using paired-end 100 bp reads. The study's own analysis went as follows. SOAPnuke was used to process the raw data, with reads discarded if the reads contained adapters or uncalled bases, had a mean Phred below 15, or lacked an exact constant-primer or identifier match. High-quality paired reads were merged using COPE v1.2.5, and each unique nucleotide sequence was defined as a clonotype. MiTCR v1.1 was used to align clonotypes to the IMGT TRBV, TRBD and TRBJ reference segments. The analysis included only V-J combinations with a frequency above 0.0001, which together covered around 99% of the repertoires. A TCS score was defined as the ratio of F50 (clonal expansion) to E x V (chaos), with BLOSUM62-based TCRdist applied between CDR3 peptides within each V-J. Welch's t-statistics and random forest reduced some 510 V-J features to roughly 13, which were used in a naive Bayes classifier (R e1071). Using fastp trimming at Q25 and MiXCR clonotype assembly, TCRdb reanalyzed the public sequencing data and kept in-frame beta chains. Each CDR3 protein appears once, grouped with its most common genes and DNA. The V and J calls and clone size are TCRdb's, not the authors'. The sample contains a few hundred thousand distinct CDR3 sequences, less than 20% of them found a single time. The top ten clones comprise 25% to 35% of the sample.

What the study reported, not specific to this receptor: Sample size was not statistically predetermined, and blinding of investigators to group allocation was not performed. In cross-validation, a model built on a 13 V-J signature told ophthalmopathy apart from stable hyperthyroidism with less than 90% sensitivity and roughly 83% specificity, and in testing the same model reached 80%/75%. Blood samples also contained most of the expanded thyroid clonotypes (frequency above 0.001), which suggests that blood repertoires may reflect thyroid immune responses. In validation, progression to ophthalmopathy was predicted by the model with 65% to 71% sensitivity and roughly 72% specificity, a median of approximately 6.5 months before onset.

This receptor was taken from a young woman with Graves' hyperthyroidism that later progressed to Graves' ophthalmopathy. The specimen sequenced was blood. This receptor chain uses TRBV29-1 and TRBJ2-7; no D gene call is confident. CDR3 sequence: CSVSSGPNAEQYF. The DNA sequence follows: TGCAGCGTCTCCTCCGGGCCCAACGCCGAGCAGTACTTC.